This T cell receptor beta chain derives from a study of blood T cell repertoires in COVID-19. Study-level background: Samples of COVID-19 (acute and convalescent) were obtained from the United States, Italy and Spain. PBMCs, B-cell-depleted T cells, or T cells were the source of the cDNA or gDNA that made up the material.

In the original processing: How many nucleated cells were present was estimated from reference gene primer amplification. Generated by immunoSEQ multiplex PCR, the TCRdb table keeps only in-frame clones and is missing some. V and J calls and clone size follow that table, whereas D and trimming were derived from the DNA. This sample yields 90,000 to 120,000 clones, of which roughly 90% are seen a single time; approximately 5% belongs to the top ten. Trimming took 3 bases from V and 7 from J, leaving 19 bases between them. Germline V lookup: CDR1 SGDLS, CDR2 YYNGEE. The CDR3 loop spans 15 amino acids. This chain joins TRBV9 and TRBJ2-5, with D maybe TRBD1 (6 bases). The receptor was isolated from a man aged 40-50 years with active or convalescent COVID-19. Sequenced material: peripheral blood. CDR3 nucleotides: TGTGCCAGCAGCGGAGGGGACACCCAGATGGGGACCCAGTACTTC. Protein sequence: CASSGGDTQMGTQYF.